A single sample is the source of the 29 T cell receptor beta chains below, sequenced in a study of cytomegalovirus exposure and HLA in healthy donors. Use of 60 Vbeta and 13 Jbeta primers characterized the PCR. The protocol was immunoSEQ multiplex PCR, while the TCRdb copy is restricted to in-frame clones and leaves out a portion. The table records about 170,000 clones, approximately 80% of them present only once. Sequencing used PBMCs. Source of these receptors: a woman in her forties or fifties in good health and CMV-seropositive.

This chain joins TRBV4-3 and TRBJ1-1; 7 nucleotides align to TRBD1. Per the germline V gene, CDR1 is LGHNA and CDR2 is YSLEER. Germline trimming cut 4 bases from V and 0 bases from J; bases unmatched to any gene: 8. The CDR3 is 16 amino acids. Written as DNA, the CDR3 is TGCGCCAGCAGCCCTGGGACAGTTCCTATGAACACTGAAGCTTTCTTT. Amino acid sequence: CASSPGTVPMNTEAFF.

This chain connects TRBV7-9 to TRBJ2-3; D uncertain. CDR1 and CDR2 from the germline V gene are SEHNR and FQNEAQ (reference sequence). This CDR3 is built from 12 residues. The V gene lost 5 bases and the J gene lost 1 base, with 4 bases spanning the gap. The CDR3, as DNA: TGTGCCAGCAGCATCGGCACAGATACGCAGTATTTT. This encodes CASSIGTDTQYF.

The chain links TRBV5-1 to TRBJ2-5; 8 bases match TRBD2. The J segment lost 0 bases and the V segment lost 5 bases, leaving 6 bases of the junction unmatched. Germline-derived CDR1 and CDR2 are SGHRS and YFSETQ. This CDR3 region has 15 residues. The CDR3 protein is CASSTGTRDQETQYF. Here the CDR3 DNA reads TGCGCCAGCAGTACCGGGACTAGGGACCAAGAGACCCAGTACTTC.

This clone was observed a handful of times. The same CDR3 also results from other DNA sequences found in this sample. CDR3 nucleotide sequence: TGTGCCAGCAGCGTGTCCGTGAACACTGAAGCTTTCTTT. Its protein is CASSVSVNTEAFF. The chain is built from TRBV9 and TRBJ1-1; D ambiguous. Deletions cut 2 bases from V and 0 bases from J, with 5 bases between. The V gene's germline CDR1 is SGDLS and CDR2 YYNGEE. The CDR3 totals 13 residues.

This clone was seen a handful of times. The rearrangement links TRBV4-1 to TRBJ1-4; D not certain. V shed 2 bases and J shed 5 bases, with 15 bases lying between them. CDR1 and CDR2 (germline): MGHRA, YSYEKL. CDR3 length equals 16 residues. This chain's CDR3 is CASSQLQSYTNEKLFF. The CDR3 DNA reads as TGCGCCAGCAGCCAATTACAGTCCTATACGAATGAAAAACTGTTTTTT.

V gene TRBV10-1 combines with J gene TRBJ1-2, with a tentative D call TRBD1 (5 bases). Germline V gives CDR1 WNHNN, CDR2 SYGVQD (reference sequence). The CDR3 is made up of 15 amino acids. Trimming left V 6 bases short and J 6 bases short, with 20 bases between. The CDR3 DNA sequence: TGCGCCAGCAGCCCTTTAGGACGGGGGGTTAATGGCTACACCTTC. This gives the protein CASSPLGRGVNGYTF.

For the CDR3, the DNA is TGCGCCAGCAGCCAGGGGACCTGGCGGGGAGCTGAAGCTTTCTTT. Residues: CASSQGTWRGAEAFF. The chain uses TRBV4-3 and TRBJ1-1, with D tentatively TRBD1 (5 bases). The CDR3 loop spans 15 amino acids. Germline CDR1 reads LGHNA; CDR2 reads YSLEER. V lost 3 bases, J lost 6 bases, and 17 bases lay in between.

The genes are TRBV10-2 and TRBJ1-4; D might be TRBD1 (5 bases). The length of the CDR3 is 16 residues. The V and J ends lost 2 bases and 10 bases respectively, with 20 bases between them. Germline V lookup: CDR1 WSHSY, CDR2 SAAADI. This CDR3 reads CASSETDSGLNGKLFF. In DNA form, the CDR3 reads TGCGCCAGCAGTGAGACCGACAGTGGGTTGAACGGAAAACTGTTTTTT.

The CDR3 DNA reads TGCGCCAGCAGCCAAGTGGGTCCAGCGGGGGCCCGAGGGGCTGAGCAGTTCTTC. Translating it yields CASSQVGPAGARGAEQFF. The V gene is TRBV4-3, the J gene TRBJ2-1; 8 positions match TRBD2. Germline V CDR1 and CDR2: LGHNA, YSLEER. V lost 1 base to trimming and J lost 9 bases; unmatched junction nucleotides: 17. The CDR3 contains 18 residues.

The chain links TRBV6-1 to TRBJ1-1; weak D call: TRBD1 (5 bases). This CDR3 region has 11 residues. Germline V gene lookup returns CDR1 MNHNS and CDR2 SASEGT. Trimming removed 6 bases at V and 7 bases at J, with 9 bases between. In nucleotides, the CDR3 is TGTGCCAGCAGGGGGGGGTATGAAGCTTTCTTT. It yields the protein CASRGGYEAFF.

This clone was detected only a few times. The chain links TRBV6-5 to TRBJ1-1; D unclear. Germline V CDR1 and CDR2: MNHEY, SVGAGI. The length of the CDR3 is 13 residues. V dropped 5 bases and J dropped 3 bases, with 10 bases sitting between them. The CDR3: CASSVEVYTEAFF. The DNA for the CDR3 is TGTGCCAGCAGTGTAGAGGTTTACACTGAAGCTTTCTTT.

The CDR3 nucleotides read TGTGCCAGCAGCTTAGCGGGAGGGCCGGGGGAGCAGTACTTC. Its translation: CASSLAGGPGEQYF. The chain uses TRBV7-3 and TRBJ2-7; 9 bases align to TRBD2. Losses at the gene ends were 2 bases for V and 7 bases for J; bases not matched to a gene: 6. Germline CDR1 SGHTA, CDR2 FQGTGA. This CDR3 has 14 amino acids.

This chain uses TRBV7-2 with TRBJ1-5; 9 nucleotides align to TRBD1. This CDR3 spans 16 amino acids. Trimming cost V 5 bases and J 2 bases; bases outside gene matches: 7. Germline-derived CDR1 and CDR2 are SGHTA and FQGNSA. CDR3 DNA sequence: TGTGCCAGCAGCCCACAGGGGGCGGGGGGCAATCAGCCCCAGCATTTT. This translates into CASSPQGAGGNQPQHF.

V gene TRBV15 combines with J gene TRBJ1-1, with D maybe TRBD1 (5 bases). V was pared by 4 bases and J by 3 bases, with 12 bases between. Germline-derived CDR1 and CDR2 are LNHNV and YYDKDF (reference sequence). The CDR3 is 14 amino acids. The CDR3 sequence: CATSIGRDYTEAFF. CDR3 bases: TGTGCCACCAGCATTGGTAGGGACTACACTGAAGCTTTCTTT.

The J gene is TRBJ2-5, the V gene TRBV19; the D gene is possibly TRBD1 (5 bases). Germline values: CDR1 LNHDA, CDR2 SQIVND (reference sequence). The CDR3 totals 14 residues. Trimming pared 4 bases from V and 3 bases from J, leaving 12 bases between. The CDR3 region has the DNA TGTGCCAGTAGTAGGCAGGGAAGGGAAGAGACCCAGTACTTC. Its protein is CASSRQGREETQYF. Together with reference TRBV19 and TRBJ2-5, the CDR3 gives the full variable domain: DGGITQSPKYLFRKEGQNVTLSCEQNLNHDAMYWYRQDPGQGLRLIYYSQIVNDFQKGDIAEGYSVSREKKESFPLTVTSAQKNPTAFYLCASSRQGREETQYFGPGTRLLVL.

Here the CDR3 reads CASSLGTGSSYEQYF. The CDR3 nucleotides are TGTGCCAGCAGCTTAGGGACAGGCAGCTCCTACGAGCAGTACTTC. The V and J genes are TRBV5-4 and TRBJ2-7, with 8 bases fitting TRBD1. CDR3 length equals 15 residues. The J segment lost 0 bases and the V segment lost 2 bases, leaving 4 bases of the junction unmatched. Germline V CDR1 and CDR2: SGHNT, YYREEE (reference sequence).

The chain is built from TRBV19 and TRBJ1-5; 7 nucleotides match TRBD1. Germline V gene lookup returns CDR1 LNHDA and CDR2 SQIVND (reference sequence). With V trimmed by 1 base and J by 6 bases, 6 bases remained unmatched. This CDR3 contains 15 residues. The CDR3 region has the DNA TGTGCCAGTAGTATAGGCCCGACAGGGTCTCAGCCCCAGCATTTT. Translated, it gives CASSIGPTGSQPQHF.

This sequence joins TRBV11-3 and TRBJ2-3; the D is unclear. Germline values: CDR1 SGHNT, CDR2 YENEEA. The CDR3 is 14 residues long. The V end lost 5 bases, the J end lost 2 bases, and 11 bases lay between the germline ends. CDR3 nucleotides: TGTGCCAGCAGCAAAAGAGACTCCACAGATACGCAGTATTTT. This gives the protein CASSKRDSTDTQYF.

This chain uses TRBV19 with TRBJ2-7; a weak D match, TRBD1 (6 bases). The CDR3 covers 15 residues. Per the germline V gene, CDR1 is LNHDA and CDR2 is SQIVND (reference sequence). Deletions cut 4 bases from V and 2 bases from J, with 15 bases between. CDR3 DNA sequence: TGTGCCAGTAGTAGGGCGACAGGAAGGACCTACGAGCAGTACTTC. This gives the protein CASSRATGRTYEQYF. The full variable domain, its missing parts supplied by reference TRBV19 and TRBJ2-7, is DGGITQSPKYLFRKEGQNVTLSCEQNLNHDAMYWYRQDPGQGLRLIYYSQIVNDFQKGDIAEGYSVSREKKESFPLTVTSAQKNPTAFYLCASSRATGRTYEQYFGPGTRLTVT.

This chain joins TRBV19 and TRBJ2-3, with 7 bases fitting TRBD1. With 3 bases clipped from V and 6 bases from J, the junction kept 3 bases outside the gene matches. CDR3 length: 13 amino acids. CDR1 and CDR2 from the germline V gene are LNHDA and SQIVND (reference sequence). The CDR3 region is CASSITGVDTQYF. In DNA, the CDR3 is TGTGCCAGTAGTATCACAGGGGTGGATACGCAGTATTTT.

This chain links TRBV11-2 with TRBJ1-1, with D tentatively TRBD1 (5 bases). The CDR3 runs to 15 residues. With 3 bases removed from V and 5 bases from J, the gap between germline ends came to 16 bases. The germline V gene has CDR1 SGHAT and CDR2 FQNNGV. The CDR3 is CASSLTVGAETEAFF. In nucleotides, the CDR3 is TGTGCCAGCAGCTTGACGGTTGGGGCCGAAACTGAAGCTTTCTTT.

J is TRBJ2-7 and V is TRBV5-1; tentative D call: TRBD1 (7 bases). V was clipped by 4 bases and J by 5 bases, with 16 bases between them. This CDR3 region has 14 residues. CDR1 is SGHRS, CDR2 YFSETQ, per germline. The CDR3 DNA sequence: TGCGCCAGCAGCGGATACAGGGGCGGGAACGAGCAGTACTTC. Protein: CASSGYRGGNEQYF.

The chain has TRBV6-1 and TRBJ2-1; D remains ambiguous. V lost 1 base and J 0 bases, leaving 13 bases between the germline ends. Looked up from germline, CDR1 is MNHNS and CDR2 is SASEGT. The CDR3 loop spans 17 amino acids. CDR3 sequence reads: CASSEDGRISSYNEQFF. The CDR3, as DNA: TGTGCCAGCAGTGAAGATGGTCGAATCAGCTCCTACAATGAGCAGTTCTTC.

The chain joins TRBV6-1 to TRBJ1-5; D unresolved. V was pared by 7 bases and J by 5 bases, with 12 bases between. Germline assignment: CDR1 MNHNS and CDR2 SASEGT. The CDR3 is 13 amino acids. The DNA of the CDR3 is TGTGCCAGCAAGGACCTGAGGGATCAGCCCCAGCATTTT. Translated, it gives CASKDLRDQPQHF.

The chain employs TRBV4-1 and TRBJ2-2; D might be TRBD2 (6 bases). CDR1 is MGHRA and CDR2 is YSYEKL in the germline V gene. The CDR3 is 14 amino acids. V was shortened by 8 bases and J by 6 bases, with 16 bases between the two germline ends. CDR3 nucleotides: TGCGCCAGCGGGGAGGCAGACTTCCCCGGGGAGCTGTTTTTT. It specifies CASGEADFPGELFF.

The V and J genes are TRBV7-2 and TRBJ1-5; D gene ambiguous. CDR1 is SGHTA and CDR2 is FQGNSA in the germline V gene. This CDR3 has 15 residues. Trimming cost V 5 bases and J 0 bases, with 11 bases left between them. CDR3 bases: TGTGCCAGCAGCAGTAGCAGTTATAGCAATCAGCCCCAGCATTTT. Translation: CASSSSSYSNQPQHF.

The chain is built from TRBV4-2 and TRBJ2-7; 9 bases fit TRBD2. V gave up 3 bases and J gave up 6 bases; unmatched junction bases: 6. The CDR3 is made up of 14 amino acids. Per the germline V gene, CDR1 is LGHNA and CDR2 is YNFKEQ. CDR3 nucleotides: TGTGCCAGCAGCCAGACTAGCGGCAGGTCCGAGCAGTACTTC. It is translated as CASSQTSGRSEQYF.

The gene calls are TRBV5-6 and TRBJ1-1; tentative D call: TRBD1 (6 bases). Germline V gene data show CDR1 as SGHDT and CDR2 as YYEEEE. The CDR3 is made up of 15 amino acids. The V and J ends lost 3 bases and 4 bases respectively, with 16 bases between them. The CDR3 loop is CASSYSDRLITEAFF. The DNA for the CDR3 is TGTGCCAGCAGCTATTCAGACAGGTTAATCACTGAAGCTTTCTTT.

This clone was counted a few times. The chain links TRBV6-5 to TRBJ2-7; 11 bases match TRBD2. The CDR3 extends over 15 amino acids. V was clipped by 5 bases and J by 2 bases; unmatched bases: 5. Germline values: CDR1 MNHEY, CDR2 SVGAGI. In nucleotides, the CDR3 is TGTGCCAGCAGTCTGACTAGCGGGGAAACCTACGAGCAGTACTTC. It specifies CASSLTSGETYEQYF.